This T cell receptor (beta chain) was profiled in a study of cytomegalovirus exposure and HLA in healthy donors. Primers: 60 Vbeta forward and 13 Jbeta reverse. Only in-frame clones appear in the TCRdb table, and some are missing; sequencing was by immunoSEQ multiplex PCR. The sample holds 180,000 or so clones, 75% seen once. This clone is a singleton in its sample. The antigen is unknown. Trimming removed 7 bases at V and 8 bases at J, with 20 bases between. CDR3 length equals 14 residues. Germline loops: CDR1 LNHDA, CDR2 SQIVND (reference sequence). Study-wide results and limits: The CMV antigen specificity of a few CMV-associated chains was confirmed through in vitro analysis.

Material: PBMCs. The chain employs TRBV19 and TRBJ1-2; D is uncertain. The clonotype was recovered from a woman aged 40 to 50 in good health and CMV-seropositive. For the CDR3, the DNA is TGTGCCAGTACTCCCCTAGGCATCCCGGAAGGCTACACCTTC. It is translated as CASTPLGIPEGYTF.